A single sample gave rise to the 2 T cell receptor beta chains below, sequenced in a study of CD8+ T cells in alopecia areata. Treatment described: oral pan-JAK inhibitor, 5-10 mg twice daily. Sequencing relied on a cDNA template that was reverse transcribed from extracted RNA. The assay was immunoSEQ multiplex PCR, and TCRdb's table has in-frame clones only and misses some. The data hold under 200,000 clones, with roughly 65% observed a single time. This sample comprised CD4+ T cells sorted from blood, obtained at week 4, from a patient treated with tofacitinib. These receptor sequences come from a human donor with alopecia areata.

V usage is TRBV7-8 and J usage is TRBJ1-6; a weak D match, TRBD1 (5 bases). The CDR3 totals 17 residues. The V end was cut by 6 bases, the J end by 0 bases, with 15 bases between. Germline values: CDR1 SGHVS, CDR2 FQNEAQ. CDR3 region: CASRPRTQSSYNSPLHF. The CDR3 nucleotides read TGTGCCAGCAGACCTCGGACACAGAGCTCCTATAATTCACCCCTCCACTTT. Combining the CDR3 with reference TRBV7-8 and TRBJ1-6 gives the whole variable domain GAGVSQSPRYKVAKRGQDVALRCDPISGHVSLFWYQQALGQGPEFLTYFQNEAQLDKSGLPSDRFFAERPEGSVSTLKIQRTQQEDSAVYLCASRPRTQSSYNSPLHFGNGTRLTVT.

This chain links TRBV5-1 with TRBJ2-2, with TRBD2 as a possible D gene (5 bases). Germline values: CDR1 SGHRS, CDR2 YFSETQ. Trimming shortened V by 6 bases and J by 4 bases, and 16 bases separated the two germline ends. This CDR3 is built from 15 residues. CDR3 DNA sequence: TGCGCCAGCAAGATGATGACTACGAGCACCGGGGAGCTGTTTTTT. Protein: CASKMMTTSTGELFF. Complete variable domain (other parts from reference TRBV5-1 and TRBJ2-2): KAGVTQTPRYLIKTRGQQVTLSCSPISGHRSVSWYQQTPGQGLQFLFEYFSETQRNKGNFPGRFSGRQFSNSRSEMNVSTLELGDSALYLCASKMMTTSTGELFFGEGSRLTVL.